The 4 T cell receptor beta chains given below trace back to one sample, sequenced in a study of metastatic and nonmetastatic thyroid tumors. Before thyroid surgery, none of the patients had received any treatment. TCRdb used MiXCR to call clones anew from the PCR reads. The sample contains just under 20,000 clones, about 23% of which appear only once. Sequenced material: adjacent normal tissue. The receptors stem from a female donor with papillary thyroid cancer or a benign thyroid nodule (not recorded which). Some clones in this sample may be carry-over from other donors' samples.

The J gene is TRBJ2-7, the V gene TRBV27, with D tentatively TRBD1 or TRBD2 (6 bases each). The V and J ends lost 7 bases and 3 bases respectively, with 16 bases between them. The length of the CDR3 is 14 residues. Germline CDR1 is MNHEY and CDR2 is SMNVEV (reference sequence). CDR3 sequence reads: CASNTRRGDYEQYF. CDR3 coding DNA: TGTGCCAGCAATACCAGAAGGGGGGACTACGAGCAGTACTTC.

This clone has just one count. The genes are TRBV5-1 and TRBJ1-1, with D hard to call. The CDR3 is 13 amino acids. The V end lost 0 bases, the J end lost 10 bases, and 13 bases lay between the germline ends. Germline V gene sequence: CDR1 SGHRS, CDR2 YFSETQ. The CDR3 reads CASSLGEISSAFF. In DNA, the CDR3 is TGCGCCAGCAGCTTGGGGGAAATAAGCTCAGCTTTCTTT.

The chain is built from TRBV6-5 and TRBJ1-1; tentatively, D is TRBD1 (6 bases). Germline CDR1 and CDR2: MNHEY and SVGAGI. V lost 4 bases to trimming and J lost 5 bases, with 11 bases between them. The CDR3 runs 13 residues. The CDR3 nucleotides are TGTGCCAGCAGTTTGGGCAGGGGAACTGAAGCTTTCTTT. Translated, it gives CASSLGRGTEAFF.

This clone was seen only a few times. V and J are TRBV2 and TRBJ1-2, with D possibly matching TRBD1 (5 bases). This CDR3 is 12 amino acids long. Trimming cost V 6 bases and J 8 bases, with 13 bases left between them. Germline V gene sequence: CDR1 SNHLY, CDR2 FYNNEI. CDR3: CASRGRGYGYTF. The CDR3 DNA follows: TGTGCCAGCAGGGGGAGGGGATACGGCTACACCTTC.